The 18 T cell receptor beta chains listed next were all sequenced from one sample in a study of blood T cell repertoires in COVID-19. Clones were sequenced by immunoSEQ multiplex PCR, and TCRdb holds only the in-frame ones, with some missing. The sample comprises roughly 300,000 clones, around 87% of which are singletons, and approximately 5% rests with the top ten. Sequenced material: PBMCs or T cells enriched from blood (not recorded which). The receptors were sampled from a woman aged 25 to 39 who had recovered from COVID-19.

This chain connects TRBV5-1 to TRBJ2-1; TRBD2 might be the D (5 bases). The V end was cut by 4 bases, the J end by 6 bases, with 14 bases between. Germline V gives CDR1 SGHRS, CDR2 YFSETQ. The CDR3 totals 14 residues. CDR3 bases: TGCGCCAGCAGCCCCCCTACTAGAGGCAATGAGCAGTTCTTC. This translates into CASSPPTRGNEQFF. The full variable domain, its missing parts supplied by reference TRBV5-1 and TRBJ2-1, is KAGVTQTPRYLIKTRGQQVTLSCSPISGHRSVSWYQQTPGQGLQFLFEYFSETQRNKGNFPGRFSGRQFSNSRSEMNVSTLELGDSALYLCASSPPTRGNEQFFGPGTRLTVL.

This rearrangement joins TRBV11-2 to TRBJ2-7; 11 nucleotides agree with TRBD2. The germline V gene encodes CDR1 SGHAT and CDR2 FQNNGV. Trimming took 1 base from V and 0 from J; bases not matched to a gene: 8. There are 18 residues in the CDR3. CDR3 in amino acids: CASSLGTGTSGGSYEQYF. The CDR3 region has the DNA TGTGCCAGCAGCTTAGGGACGGGAACTAGCGGGGGCTCCTACGAGCAGTACTTC.

The chain uses TRBV27 and TRBJ1-4; the D gene is possibly TRBD1 (6 bases). The CDR3 sequence is 14 residues long. Trimming shortened V by 5 bases and J by 3 bases, and 10 bases separated the two germline ends. Germline loops: CDR1 MNHEY, CDR2 SMNVEV (reference sequence). The chain's CDR3 is CASSHPGANEKLFF. The DNA of the CDR3 is TGTGCCAGCAGTCACCCAGGGGCTAATGAAAAACTGTTTTTT.

This chain uses TRBV9 with TRBJ2-3; D perhaps matches TRBD1 (5 bases). In germline, CDR1 is SGDLS, CDR2 YYNGEE. The CDR3 covers 12 residues. V was shortened by 2 bases and J by 8 bases, with 9 bases between the two germline ends. The CDR3 DNA reads TGTGCCAGCAGCGTTATTAGGGGTACGCAGTATTTT. Its protein product is CASSVIRGTQYF.

The rearrangement links TRBV5-1 to TRBJ2-1; TRBD1 matches at 8 bases. V gave up 4 bases and J gave up 1 base; unmatched junction bases: 7. The CDR3 has 16 residues. Germline loops: CDR1 SGHRS, CDR2 YFSETQ. The CDR3 DNA is TGCGCCAGCAGCAGGGGGACAGGAGGGTCCTACAATGAGCAGTTCTTC. Amino acids: CASSRGTGGSYNEQFF.

This chain links TRBV7-9 with TRBJ1-1; D perhaps matches TRBD1 (5 bases). This CDR3 is 14 amino acids long. V lost 5 bases and J 11 bases, leaving 21 bases between the germline ends. CDR1 is SEHNR, CDR2 FQNEAQ, per germline (reference sequence). CDR3 bases: TGTGCCAGCAGCCTCGTTGGCCAGGGCCGTGCGGCTTTCTTT. Translating it yields CASSLVGQGRAAFF.

This chain uses TRBV5-6 with TRBJ2-1; 8 bases map to TRBD1. CDR3 size: 16 residues. From germline, CDR1 is SGHDT and CDR2 YYEEEE. V lost 1 base to trimming and J lost 7 bases; unmatched junction nucleotides: 10. The CDR3 nucleotides are TGTGCCAGCAGCTTGACCCGACAGGGGTTTCTGAATGAGCAGTTCTTC. Translated, it gives CASSLTRQGFLNEQFF. Supplemented by reference TRBV5-6 and TRBJ2-1, the full variable domain reads DAGVTQSPTHLIKTRGQQVTLRCSPKSGHDTVSWYQQALGQGPQFIFQYYEEEERQRGNFPDRFSGHQFPNYSSELNVNALLLGDSALYLCASSLTRQGFLNEQFFGPGTRLTVL.

The chain employs TRBV7-8 and TRBJ2-7; 9 nucleotides align to TRBD2. Germline loops: CDR1 SGHVS, CDR2 FQNEAQ. V dropped 5 bases and J dropped 2; count of bases not matched to a gene: 10. The CDR3 is 16 amino acids. CDR3 loop: CASSAKGSSGAYEQYF. In nucleotides, the CDR3 is TGTGCCAGCAGCGCTAAAGGGTCTAGCGGGGCCTACGAGCAGTACTTC.

V and J are TRBV5-4 and TRBJ1-5; D call uncertain. V gave up 9 bases and J gave up 5 bases, with 12 bases separating them. The CDR3 contains 12 residues. Germline V lookup: CDR1 SGHNT, CDR2 YYREEE (reference sequence). The CDR3 DNA follows: TGTGCCACTCAGTTAGAGGATCAGCCCCAGCATTTT. Residues: CATQLEDQPQHF.

This chain joins TRBV5-6 and TRBJ1-2; D is ambiguous. Germline V gene lookup returns CDR1 SGHDT and CDR2 YYEEEE. V dropped 0 bases and J dropped 4 bases, with 10 bases sitting between them. This CDR3 has 14 residues. The CDR3 sequence: CASSLALATYGYTF. The CDR3 DNA sequence: TGTGCCAGCAGCTTGGCCCTAGCCACCTATGGCTACACCTTC.

This clone is a singleton in its sample. The chain recombines TRBV7-2 with TRBJ1-1, with TRBD1 as a possible D gene (5 bases). Deletions cut 6 bases from V and 4 bases from J, with 18 bases between. Germline lookup yields CDR1 SGHTA and CDR2 FQGNSA. This CDR3 is built from 15 residues. The CDR3 loop reads CASSYRAGIPTEAFF. The CDR3 nucleotides read TGTGCCAGCAGTTACAGAGCAGGGATCCCCACTGAAGCTTTCTTT.

This chain connects TRBV27 to TRBJ1-2; D is perhaps TRBD1 (6 bases). V shed 7 bases and J shed 5 bases, with 14 bases lying between them. CDR3 length: 13 residues. CDR1 is MNHEY and CDR2 is SMNVEV in the germline V gene (reference sequence). CDR3 coding DNA: TGTGCCAGCAAGGTACAGGGTGGGTATGGCTACACCTTC. It encodes CASKVQGGYGYTF.

This chain uses TRBV7-2 with TRBJ2-5; D ambiguous. Trimming pared 1 base from V and 5 bases from J, leaving 8 bases between. This CDR3 is built from 13 residues. From germline, CDR1 is SGHTA and CDR2 FQGNSA. The CDR3 region has the DNA TGTGCCAGCAGCTTAGAACTCACGGAGACCCAGTACTTC. This encodes CASSLELTETQYF. The full variable domain, with the rest looked up from reference TRBV7-2 and TRBJ2-5, is GAGVSQSPSNKVTEKGKDVELRCDPISGHTALYWYRQSLGQGLEFLIYFQGNSAPDKSGLPSDRFSAERTGGSVSTLTIQRTQQEDSAVYLCASSLELTETQYFGPGTRLLVL.

The chain has TRBV24-1 and TRBJ1-5; 9 positions match TRBD1. The CDR3 length is 19 residues. The V gene's germline CDR1 is KGHDR and CDR2 SFDVKD. Trimming took 2 bases from V and 1 from J; bases not matched to a gene: 11. The CDR3: CATSDSSQGARTSNQPQHF. As DNA, the CDR3 is TGTGCCACCAGTGATTCCTCACAGGGGGCCCGGACGAGCAATCAGCCCCAGCATTTT.

The V call is TRBV30, the J call TRBJ1-2, with D possibly being TRBD1 (5 bases). This CDR3 contains 13 residues. Between the trimmed V and J ends, which lost 0 bases and 4 bases, there was a span of 9 bases. CDR1 and CDR2 (germline): GTSNPN, SVGIG (reference sequence). The CDR3 loop is CAWSVTGAYGYTF. CDR3 in DNA: TGTGCCTGGAGTGTCACTGGGGCCTATGGCTACACCTTC. Based on the CDR3 plus reference TRBV30 and TRBJ1-2, the full variable domain is SQTIHQWPATLVQPVGSPLSLECTVEGTSNPNLYWYRQAAGRGLQLLFYSVGIGQISSEVPQNLSASRPQDRQFILSSKKLLLSDSGFYLCAWSVTGAYGYTFGSGTRLTVV.

The J gene is TRBJ2-2, the V gene TRBV2; D remains unclear. Germline values: CDR1 SNHLY, CDR2 FYNNEI. The CDR3 has 13 amino acids. Deletions cut 3 bases from V and 5 bases from J, with 7 bases between. CDR3 in amino acids: CASSDVRTGELFF. CDR3 sequence (DNA): TGTGCCAGCAGTGATGTGAGAACCGGGGAGCTGTTTTTT.

The CDR3: CASNLPSYGEAFF. CDR3 nucleotide sequence: TGTGCCAGCAACCTCCCTAGCTACGGTGAAGCTTTCTTT. The gene calls are TRBV28 and TRBJ1-1; no definite D call. V lost 7 bases and J lost 7, with 16 bases in between. The CDR3 is made up of 13 amino acids. Germline lookup yields CDR1 MDHEN and CDR2 SYDVKM.

V usage is TRBV18 and J usage is TRBJ2-3, with 8 bases matching TRBD2. Trimming took 0 bases from V and 3 from J; bases not matched to a gene: 8. The CDR3 totals 17 residues. Germline V gives CDR1 KGHSH, CDR2 LQKENI. Written as DNA, the CDR3 is TGTGCCAGCTCACCACCGGGTATAGCGGGGTTGACAGATACGCAGTATTTT. Translating it yields CASSPPGIAGLTDTQYF.